Below, 2 T cell receptor beta chains from the same sample are listed, as sequenced in a study of T cell changes during pregnancy in multiple sclerosis. The repertoire was sequenced with immunoSEQ multiplex PCR; TCRdb's copy has only in-frame clones and lacks some. Of 85,000 to 100,000 clones in the sample, about 92% were seen once. The sample was peripheral blood, taken in the first trimester of pregnancy. The receptors shown here come from a female donor with multiple sclerosis, enrolled in a pregnancy study.

This clone was detected only a few times. The chain links TRBV18 to TRBJ2-3; D uncertain. This CDR3 region has 13 residues. V was cut by 6 bases and J by 2 bases, with 9 bases left in between. Germline CDR1 is KGHSH and CDR2 is LQKENI. CDR3 amino acids: CASSRQATDTQYF. The CDR3 coding sequence is TGTGCCAGCTCGAGACAAGCCACAGATACGCAGTATTTT.

The chain employs TRBV30 and TRBJ2-7, with D perhaps TRBD1 (6 bases). This CDR3 contains 15 residues. CDR1 is GTSNPN and CDR2 is SVGIG in the germline V gene (reference sequence). The germline V and J ends were trimmed by 2 bases and 3 bases, with 17 bases remaining between them. The CDR3 coding sequence is TGTGCCTGGAGTCCCGTGGGCAGGGGAGACTACGAGCAGTACTTC. Residues: CAWSPVGRGDYEQYF.